This T cell receptor (beta chain) was found in a study of blood T cell repertoires in COVID-19. Overall study context: Nucleic acid was either cDNA or gDNA, and it came from T cells, B-cell-depleted T cells, or PBMCs.

Trimming pared 4 bases from V and 2 bases from J, leaving 7 bases between. The germline V gene has CDR1 SGHTA and CDR2 FQGNSA. CDR3 length: 13 amino acids. This table comes from immunoSEQ multiplex PCR, and its TCRdb copy is limited to in-frame clones, with some not included. Of over 120,000 clones listed, roughly 88% are singletons. The sequencing sample was made of PBMCs or T cells enriched from blood (not recorded which). The sequence was collected from a man aged 50 to 60 who had recovered from COVID-19. This chain connects TRBV7-2 to TRBJ2-3; maybe TRBD2 (5 bases). The CDR3 region has the DNA TGTGCCAGCAGCTCCGGGGTCACAGATACGCAGTATTTT. Amino acids: CASSSGVTDTQYF.